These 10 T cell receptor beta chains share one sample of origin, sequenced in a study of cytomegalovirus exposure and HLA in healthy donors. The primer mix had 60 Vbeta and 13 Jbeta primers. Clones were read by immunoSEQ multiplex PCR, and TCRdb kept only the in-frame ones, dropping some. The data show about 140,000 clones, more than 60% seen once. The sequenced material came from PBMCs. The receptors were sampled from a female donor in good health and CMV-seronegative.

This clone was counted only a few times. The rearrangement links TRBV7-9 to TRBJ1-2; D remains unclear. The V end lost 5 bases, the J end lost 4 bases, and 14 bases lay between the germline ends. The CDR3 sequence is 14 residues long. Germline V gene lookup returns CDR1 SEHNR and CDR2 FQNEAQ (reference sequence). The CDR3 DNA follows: TGTGCCAGCAGCCCGGGGTTTGAGGGCTATGGCTACACCTTC. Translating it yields CASSPGFEGYGYTF.

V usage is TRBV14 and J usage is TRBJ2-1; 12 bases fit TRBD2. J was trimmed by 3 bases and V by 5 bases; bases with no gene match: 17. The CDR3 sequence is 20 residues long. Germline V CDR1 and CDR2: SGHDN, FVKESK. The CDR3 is CASSGTLASGGVRHYNEQFF. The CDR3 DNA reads TGTGCCAGCAGCGGAACATTGGCTAGCGGGGGGGTCCGTCACTACAATGAGCAGTTCTTC.

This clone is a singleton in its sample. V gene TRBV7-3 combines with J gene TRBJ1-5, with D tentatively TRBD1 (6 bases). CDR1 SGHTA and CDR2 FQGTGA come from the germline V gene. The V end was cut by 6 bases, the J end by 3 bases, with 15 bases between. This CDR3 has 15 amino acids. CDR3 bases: TGTGCCAGCAGGACTCGAGGGGGATTCAATCAGCCCCAGCATTTT. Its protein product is CASRTRGGFNQPQHF.

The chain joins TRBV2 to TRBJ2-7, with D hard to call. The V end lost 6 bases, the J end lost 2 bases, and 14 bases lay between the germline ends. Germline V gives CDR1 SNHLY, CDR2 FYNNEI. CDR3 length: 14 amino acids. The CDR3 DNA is TGTGCCAGCAGCCGAACGCGCATCGCCTACGAGCAGTACTTC. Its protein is CASSRTRIAYEQYF. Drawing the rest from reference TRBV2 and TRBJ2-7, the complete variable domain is EPEVTQTPSHQVTQMGQEVILRCVPISNHLYFYWYRQILGQKVEFLVSFYNNEISEKSEIFDDQFSVERPDGSNFTLKIRSTKLEDSAMYFCASSRTRIAYEQYFGPGTRLTVT.

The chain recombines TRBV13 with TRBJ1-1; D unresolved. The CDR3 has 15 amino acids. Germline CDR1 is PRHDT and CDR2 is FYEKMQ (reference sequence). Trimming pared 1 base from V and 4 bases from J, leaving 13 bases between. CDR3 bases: TGTGCCAGCAGCTTAGTACGAGGGCTAATCACTGAAGCTTTCTTT. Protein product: CASSLVRGLITEAFF.

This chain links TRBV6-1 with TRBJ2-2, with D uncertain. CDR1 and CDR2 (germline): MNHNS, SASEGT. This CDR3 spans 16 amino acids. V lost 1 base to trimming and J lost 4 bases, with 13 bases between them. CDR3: CASSEVTWPSTGELFF. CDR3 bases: TGTGCCAGCAGTGAAGTGACATGGCCAAGCACCGGGGAGCTGTTTTTT.

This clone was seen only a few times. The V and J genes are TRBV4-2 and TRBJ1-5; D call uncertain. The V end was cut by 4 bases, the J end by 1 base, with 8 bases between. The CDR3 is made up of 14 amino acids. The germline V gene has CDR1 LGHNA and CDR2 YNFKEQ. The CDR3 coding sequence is TGTGCCAGCAGCCGGTCCGGGAGCAATCAGCCCCAGCATTTT. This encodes CASSRSGSNQPQHF.

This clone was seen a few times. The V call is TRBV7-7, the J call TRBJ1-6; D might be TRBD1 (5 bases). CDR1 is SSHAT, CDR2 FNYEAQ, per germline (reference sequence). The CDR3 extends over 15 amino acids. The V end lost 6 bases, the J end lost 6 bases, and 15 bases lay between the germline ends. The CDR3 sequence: CASSAKGPLNSPLHF. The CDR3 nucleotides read TGTGCCAGCAGTGCTAAGGGGCCACTTAATTCACCCCTCCACTTT.

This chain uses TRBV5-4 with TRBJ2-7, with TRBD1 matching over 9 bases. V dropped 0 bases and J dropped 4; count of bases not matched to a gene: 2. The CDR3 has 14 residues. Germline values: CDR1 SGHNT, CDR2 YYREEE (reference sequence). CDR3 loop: CASSLGDRVYEQYF. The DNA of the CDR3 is TGTGCCAGCAGCTTGGGGGACAGGGTGTACGAGCAGTACTTC.

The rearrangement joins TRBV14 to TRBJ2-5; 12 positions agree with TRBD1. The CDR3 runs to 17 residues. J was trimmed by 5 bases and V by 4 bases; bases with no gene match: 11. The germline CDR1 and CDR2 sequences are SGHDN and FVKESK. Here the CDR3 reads CASSPRDRGQVRETQYF. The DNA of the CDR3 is TGTGCCAGCAGCCCCCGGGACAGGGGGCAGGTTAGGGAGACCCAGTACTTC.